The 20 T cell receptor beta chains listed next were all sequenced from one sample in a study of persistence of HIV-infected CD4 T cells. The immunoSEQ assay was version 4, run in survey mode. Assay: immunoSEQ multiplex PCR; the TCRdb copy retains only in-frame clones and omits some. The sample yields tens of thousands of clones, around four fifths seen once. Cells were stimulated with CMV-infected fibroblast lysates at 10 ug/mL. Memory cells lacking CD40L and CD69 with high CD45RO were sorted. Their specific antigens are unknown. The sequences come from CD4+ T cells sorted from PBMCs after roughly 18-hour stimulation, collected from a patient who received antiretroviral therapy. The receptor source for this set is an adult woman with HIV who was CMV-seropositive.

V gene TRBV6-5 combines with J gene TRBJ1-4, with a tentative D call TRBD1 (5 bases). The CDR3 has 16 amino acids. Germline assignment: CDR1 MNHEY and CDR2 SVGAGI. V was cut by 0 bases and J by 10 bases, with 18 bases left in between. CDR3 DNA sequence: TGTGCCAGCAGTTACTCGAGGGGCGTTCCTCCGGGAAAACTGTTTTTT. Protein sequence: CASSYSRGVPPGKLFF.

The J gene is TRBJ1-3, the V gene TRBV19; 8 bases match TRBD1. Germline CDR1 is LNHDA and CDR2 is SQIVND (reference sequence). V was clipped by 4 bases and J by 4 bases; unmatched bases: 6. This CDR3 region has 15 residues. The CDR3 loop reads CASSRDRTIGNTIYF. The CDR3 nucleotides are TGTGCCAGTAGTAGGGACAGGACAATCGGAAACACCATATATTTT.

CDR3 amino acids: CASTQGLAGGPDTQYF. DNA of the CDR3: TGTGCCAGTACCCAAGGACTAGCGGGGGGCCCCGATACGCAGTATTTT. This chain connects TRBV19 to TRBJ2-3; 14 nucleotides agree with TRBD2. Germline CDR1 LNHDA, CDR2 SQIVND (reference sequence). Trimming at V came to 7 bases and at J to 6 bases, leaving 9 bases not matched to a gene. This CDR3 contains 16 residues.

CDR3 nucleotides: TGTGCCAGCACCGACAGGAAGACTGAAGCTTTCTTT. The encoded protein is CASTDRKTEAFF. This chain joins TRBV12-3 or TRBV12-4 and TRBJ1-1; TRBD1 is a possible D gene (6 bases). Trimming took 7 bases from V and 5 from J, leaving 11 bases between them. The CDR3 contains 12 residues.

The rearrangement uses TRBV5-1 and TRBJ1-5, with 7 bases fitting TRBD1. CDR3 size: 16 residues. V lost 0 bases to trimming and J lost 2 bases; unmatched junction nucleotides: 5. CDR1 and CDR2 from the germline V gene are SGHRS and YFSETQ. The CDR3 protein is CASSLEGGGGNQPQHF. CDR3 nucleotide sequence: TGCGCCAGCAGCTTGGAGGGAGGGGGCGGCAATCAGCCCCAGCATTTT. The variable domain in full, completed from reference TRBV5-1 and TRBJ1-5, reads KAGVTQTPRYLIKTRGQQVTLSCSPISGHRSVSWYQQTPGQGLQFLFEYFSETQRNKGNFPGRFSGRQFSNSRSEMNVSTLELGDSALYLCASSLEGGGGNQPQHFGDGTRLSIL.

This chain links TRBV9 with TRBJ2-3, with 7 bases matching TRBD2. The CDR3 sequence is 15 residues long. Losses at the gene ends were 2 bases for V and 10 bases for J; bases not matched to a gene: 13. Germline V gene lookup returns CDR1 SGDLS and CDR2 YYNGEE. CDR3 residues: CASSVFEGPGGPQYF. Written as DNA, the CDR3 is TGTGCCAGCAGCGTCTTTGAAGGCCCGGGGGGACCGCAGTATTTT.

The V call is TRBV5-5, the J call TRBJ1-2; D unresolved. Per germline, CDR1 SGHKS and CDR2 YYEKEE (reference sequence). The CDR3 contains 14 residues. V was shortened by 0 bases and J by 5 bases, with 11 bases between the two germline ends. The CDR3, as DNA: TGTGCCAGCAGCTTGGGAATTGATAAGTATGGCTACACCTTC. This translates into CASSLGIDKYGYTF.

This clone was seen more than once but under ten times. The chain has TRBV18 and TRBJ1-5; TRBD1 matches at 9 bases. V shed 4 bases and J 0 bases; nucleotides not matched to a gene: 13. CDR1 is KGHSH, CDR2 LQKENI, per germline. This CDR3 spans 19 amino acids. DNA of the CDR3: TGTGCCAGCTCACAGGGAACTCCGGGACAGGGCTTTAGCAATCAGCCCCAGCATTTT. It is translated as CASSQGTPGQGFSNQPQHF. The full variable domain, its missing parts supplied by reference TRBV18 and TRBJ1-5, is NAGVMQNPRHLVRRRGQEARLRCSPMKGHSHVYWYRQLPEEGLKFMVYLQKENIIDESGMPKERFSAEFPKEGPSILRIQQVVRGDSAAYFCASSQGTPGQGFSNQPQHFGDGTRLSIL.

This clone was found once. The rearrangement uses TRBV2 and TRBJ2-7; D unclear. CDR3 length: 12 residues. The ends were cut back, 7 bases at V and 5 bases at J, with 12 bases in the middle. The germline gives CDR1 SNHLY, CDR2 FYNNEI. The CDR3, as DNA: TGTGCCAGCAAGGTATCATCCAACGAGCAGTACTTC. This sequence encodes CASKVSSNEQYF.

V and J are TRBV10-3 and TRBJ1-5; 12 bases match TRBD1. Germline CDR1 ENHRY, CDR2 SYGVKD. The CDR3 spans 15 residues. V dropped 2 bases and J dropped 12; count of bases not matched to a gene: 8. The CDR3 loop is CAISEGTGGRERQHF. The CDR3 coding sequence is TGTGCCATCAGTGAGGGGACAGGGGGCCGGGAACGCCAGCATTTT.

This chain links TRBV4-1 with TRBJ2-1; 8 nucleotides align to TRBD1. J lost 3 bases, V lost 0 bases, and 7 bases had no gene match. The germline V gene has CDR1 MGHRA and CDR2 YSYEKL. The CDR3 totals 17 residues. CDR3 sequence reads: CASSQEINRGFYNEQFF. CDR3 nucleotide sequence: TGCGCCAGCAGCCAAGAAATAAACAGGGGGTTCTACAATGAGCAGTTCTTC.

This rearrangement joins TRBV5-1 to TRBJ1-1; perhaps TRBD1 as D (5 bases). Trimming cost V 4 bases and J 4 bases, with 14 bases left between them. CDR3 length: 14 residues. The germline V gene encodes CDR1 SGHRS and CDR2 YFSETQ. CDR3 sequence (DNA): TGCGCCAGCAGCCAAAGGACGGGACCCACTGAAGCTTTCTTT. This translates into CASSQRTGPTEAFF.

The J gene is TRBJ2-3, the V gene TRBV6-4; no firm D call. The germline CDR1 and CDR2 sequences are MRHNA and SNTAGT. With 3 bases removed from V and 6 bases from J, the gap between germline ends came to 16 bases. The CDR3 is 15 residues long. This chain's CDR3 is CASSDAEFVGDTQYF. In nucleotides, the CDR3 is TGTGCCAGCAGTGATGCCGAATTCGTTGGGGATACGCAGTATTTT.

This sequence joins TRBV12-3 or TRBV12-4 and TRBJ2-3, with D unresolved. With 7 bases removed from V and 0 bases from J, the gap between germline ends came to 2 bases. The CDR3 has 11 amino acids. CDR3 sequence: CASTSTDTQYF. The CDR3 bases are TGTGCCAGCACGAGCACAGATACGCAGTATTTT.

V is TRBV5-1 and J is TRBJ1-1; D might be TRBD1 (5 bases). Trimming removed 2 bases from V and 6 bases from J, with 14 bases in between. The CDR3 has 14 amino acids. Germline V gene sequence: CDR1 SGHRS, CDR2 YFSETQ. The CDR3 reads CASSFTAGSSEAFF. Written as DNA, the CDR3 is TGCGCCAGCAGCTTCACCGCAGGGTCTTCTGAAGCTTTCTTT.

This CDR3 is CASSPHGTGRPYNTEAFF. The CDR3 DNA follows: TGTGCCAGCAGTCCACACGGGACAGGGCGACCCTACAACACTGAAGCTTTCTTT. This rearrangement joins TRBV6-6 to TRBJ1-1, with 9 bases lining up with TRBD1. The length of the CDR3 is 18 residues. With V trimmed by 5 bases and J by 2 bases, 15 bases remained unmatched. Germline CDR1 is MNHNY and CDR2 is SVGAGI (reference sequence).

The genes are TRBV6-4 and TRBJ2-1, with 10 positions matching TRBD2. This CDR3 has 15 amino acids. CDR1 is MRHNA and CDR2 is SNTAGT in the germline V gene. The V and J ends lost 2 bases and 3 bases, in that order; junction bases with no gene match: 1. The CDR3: CASSDSGGGYNEQFF. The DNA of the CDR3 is TGTGCCAGCAGTGACAGCGGGGGGGGCTACAATGAGCAGTTCTTC.

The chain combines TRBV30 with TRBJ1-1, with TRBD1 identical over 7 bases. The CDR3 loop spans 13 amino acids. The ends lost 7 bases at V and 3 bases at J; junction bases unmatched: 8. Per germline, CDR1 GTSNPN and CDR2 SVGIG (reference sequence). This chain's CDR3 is CALGRGLDTEAFF. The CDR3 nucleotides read TGTGCCTTGGGGAGGGGGCTGGACACTGAAGCTTTCTTT.

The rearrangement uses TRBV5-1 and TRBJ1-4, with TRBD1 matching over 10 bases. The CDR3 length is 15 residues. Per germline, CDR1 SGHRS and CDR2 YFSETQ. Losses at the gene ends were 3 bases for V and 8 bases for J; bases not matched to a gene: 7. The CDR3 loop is CASSSGTGVGEKLFF. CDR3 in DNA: TGCGCCAGCAGCTCCGGGACAGGGGTCGGGGAAAAACTGTTTTTT.

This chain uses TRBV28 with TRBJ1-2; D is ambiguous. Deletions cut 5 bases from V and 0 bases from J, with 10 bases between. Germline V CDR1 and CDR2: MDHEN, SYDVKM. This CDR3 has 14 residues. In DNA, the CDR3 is TGTGCCAGCAGTCCTCTAAGGGCTAACTATGGCTACACCTTC. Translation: CASSPLRANYGYTF.